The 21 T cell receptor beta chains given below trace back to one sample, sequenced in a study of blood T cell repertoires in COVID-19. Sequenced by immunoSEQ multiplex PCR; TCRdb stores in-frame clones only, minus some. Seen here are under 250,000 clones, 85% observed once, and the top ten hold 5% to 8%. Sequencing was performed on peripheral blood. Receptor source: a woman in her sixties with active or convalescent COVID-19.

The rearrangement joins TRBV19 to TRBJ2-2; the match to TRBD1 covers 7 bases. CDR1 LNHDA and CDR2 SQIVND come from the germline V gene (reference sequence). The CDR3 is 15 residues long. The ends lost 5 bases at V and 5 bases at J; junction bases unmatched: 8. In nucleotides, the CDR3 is TGTGCCAGTAGTGACACAGGGGCCGGAACCGGGGAGCTGTTTTTT. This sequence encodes CASSDTGAGTGELFF.

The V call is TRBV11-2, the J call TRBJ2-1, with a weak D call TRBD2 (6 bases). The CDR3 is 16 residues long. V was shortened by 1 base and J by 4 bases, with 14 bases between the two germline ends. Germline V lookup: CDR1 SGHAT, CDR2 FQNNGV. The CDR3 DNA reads TGTGCCAGCAGCTTAGGAGGGCGGGGTGGTTACAATGAGCAGTTCTTC. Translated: CASSLGGRGGYNEQFF.

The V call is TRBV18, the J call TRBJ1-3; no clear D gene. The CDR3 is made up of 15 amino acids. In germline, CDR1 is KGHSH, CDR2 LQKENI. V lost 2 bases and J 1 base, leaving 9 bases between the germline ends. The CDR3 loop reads CASSPFTSSGNTIYF. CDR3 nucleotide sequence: TGTGCCAGCTCACCATTCACATCTTCTGGAAACACCATATATTTT.

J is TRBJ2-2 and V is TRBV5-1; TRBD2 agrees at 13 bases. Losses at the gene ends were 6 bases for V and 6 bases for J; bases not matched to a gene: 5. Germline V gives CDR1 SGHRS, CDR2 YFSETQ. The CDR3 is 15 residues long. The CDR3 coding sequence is TGCGCCAGCACGGGACTAGCGGGGACTCCCGGGGAGCTGTTTTTT. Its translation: CASTGLAGTPGELFF.

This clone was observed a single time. The chain's CDR3 is CASSLDSSGANVLTF. In DNA, the CDR3 is TGTGCCAGCAGCTTAGACAGCTCTGGGGCCAACGTCCTGACTTTC. This rearrangement joins TRBV7-8 to TRBJ2-6; D is uncertain. Trimming left V 1 base short and J 0 bases short, with 4 bases between. Germline loops: CDR1 SGHVS, CDR2 FQNEAQ. This CDR3 comprises 15 residues.

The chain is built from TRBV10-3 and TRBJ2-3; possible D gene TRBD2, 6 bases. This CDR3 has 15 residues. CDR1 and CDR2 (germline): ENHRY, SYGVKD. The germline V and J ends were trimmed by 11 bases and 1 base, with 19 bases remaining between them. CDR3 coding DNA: TGTGCCTCGGGGACCAATAGGAGGGGCACAGATACGCAGTATTTT. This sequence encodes CASGTNRRGTDTQYF.

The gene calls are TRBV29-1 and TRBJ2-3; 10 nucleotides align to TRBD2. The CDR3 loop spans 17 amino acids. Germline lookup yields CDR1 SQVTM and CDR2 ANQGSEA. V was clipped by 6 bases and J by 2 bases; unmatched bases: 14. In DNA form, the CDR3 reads TGCAGCGTCGCGGGTGGGGTGCTAGCGGGGGCCACAGATACGCAGTATTTT. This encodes CSVAGGVLAGATDTQYF.

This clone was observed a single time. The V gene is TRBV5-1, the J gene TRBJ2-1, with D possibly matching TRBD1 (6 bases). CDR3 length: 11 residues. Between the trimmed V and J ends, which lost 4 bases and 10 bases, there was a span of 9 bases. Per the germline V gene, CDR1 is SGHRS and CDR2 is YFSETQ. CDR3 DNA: TGCGCCAGCAGCCCCGGGACAGAGCAGTTCTTC. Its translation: CASSPGTEQFF.

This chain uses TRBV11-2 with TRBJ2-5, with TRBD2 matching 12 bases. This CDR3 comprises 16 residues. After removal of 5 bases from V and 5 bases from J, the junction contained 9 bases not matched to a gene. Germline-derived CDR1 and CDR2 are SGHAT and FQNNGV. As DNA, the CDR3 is TGTGCCAGCAGCATCGCTAGACTAGCGGGGGTGGAGACCCAGTACTTC. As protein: CASSIARLAGVETQYF.

As DNA, the CDR3 is TGTGCCAGCAGGAGGATCAACACCGGGGAGCTGTTTTTT. Amino acid sequence: CASRRINTGELFF. The chain has TRBV2 and TRBJ2-2; no reliable D call. This CDR3 region has 13 residues. V was cut by 6 bases and J by 2 bases, with 7 bases left in between. Germline V gene data show CDR1 as SNHLY and CDR2 as FYNNEI.

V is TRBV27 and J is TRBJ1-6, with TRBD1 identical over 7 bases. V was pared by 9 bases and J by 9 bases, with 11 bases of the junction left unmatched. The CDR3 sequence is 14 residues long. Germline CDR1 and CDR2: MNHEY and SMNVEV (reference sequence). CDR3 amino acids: CASRRGLGASPLHF. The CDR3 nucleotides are TGTGCCAGTCGAAGGGGGCTGGGGGCTTCACCCCTCCACTTT.

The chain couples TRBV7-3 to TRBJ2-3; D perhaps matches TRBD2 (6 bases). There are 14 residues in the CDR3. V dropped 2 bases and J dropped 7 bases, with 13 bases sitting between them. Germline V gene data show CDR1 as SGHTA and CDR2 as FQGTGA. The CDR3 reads CASSLLSGVNTQYF. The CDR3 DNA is TGTGCCAGCAGCTTACTTTCGGGGGTGAATACGCAGTATTTT. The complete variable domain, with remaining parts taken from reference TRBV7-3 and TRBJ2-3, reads GAGVSQTPSNKVTEKGKYVELRCDPISGHTALYWYRQSLGQGPEFLIYFQGTGAADDSGLPNDRFFAVRPEGSVSTLKIQRTERGDSAVYLCASSLLSGVNTQYFGPGTRLTVL.

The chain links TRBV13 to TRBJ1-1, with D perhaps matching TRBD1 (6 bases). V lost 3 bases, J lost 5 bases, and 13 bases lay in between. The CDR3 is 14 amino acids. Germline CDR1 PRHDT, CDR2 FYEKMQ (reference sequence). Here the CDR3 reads CASSFGQPMTEAFF. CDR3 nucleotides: TGTGCCAGCAGCTTTGGACAGCCCATGACTGAAGCTTTCTTT.

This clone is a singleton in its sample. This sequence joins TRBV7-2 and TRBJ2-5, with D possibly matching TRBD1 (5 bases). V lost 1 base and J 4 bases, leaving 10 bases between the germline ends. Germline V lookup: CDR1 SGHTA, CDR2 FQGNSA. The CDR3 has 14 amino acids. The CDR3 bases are TGTGCCAGCAGCTTAGGCGCAGGGCTAGAGACCCAGTACTTC. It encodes CASSLGAGLETQYF.

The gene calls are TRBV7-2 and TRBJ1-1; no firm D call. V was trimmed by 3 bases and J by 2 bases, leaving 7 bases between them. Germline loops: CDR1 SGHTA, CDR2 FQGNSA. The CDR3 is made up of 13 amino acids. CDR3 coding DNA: TGTGCCAGCAGCTTGGCCCGTAACACTGAAGCTTTCTTT. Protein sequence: CASSLARNTEAFF.

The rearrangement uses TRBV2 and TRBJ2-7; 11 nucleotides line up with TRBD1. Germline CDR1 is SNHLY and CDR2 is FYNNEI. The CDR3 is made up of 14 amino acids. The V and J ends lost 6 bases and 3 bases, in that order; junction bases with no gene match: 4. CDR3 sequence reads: CASSAGTGGYEQYV. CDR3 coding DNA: TGTGCCAGCAGCGCCGGGACAGGGGGCTACGAGCAGTACGTC.

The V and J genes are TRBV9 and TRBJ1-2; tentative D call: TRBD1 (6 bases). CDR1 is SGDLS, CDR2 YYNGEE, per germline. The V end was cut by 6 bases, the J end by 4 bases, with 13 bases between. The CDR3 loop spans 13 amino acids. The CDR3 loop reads CASNHRVGYGYTF. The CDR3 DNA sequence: TGTGCCAGCAACCACAGGGTGGGCTATGGCTACACCTTC.

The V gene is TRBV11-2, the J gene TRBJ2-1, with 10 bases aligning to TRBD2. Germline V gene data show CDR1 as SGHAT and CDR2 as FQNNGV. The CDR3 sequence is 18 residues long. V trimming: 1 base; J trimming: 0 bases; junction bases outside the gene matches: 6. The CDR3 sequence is CASSLGGSSGSSYNEQFF. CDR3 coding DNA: TGTGCCAGCAGCTTAGGGGGATCTAGCGGGAGCTCCTACAATGAGCAGTTCTTC.

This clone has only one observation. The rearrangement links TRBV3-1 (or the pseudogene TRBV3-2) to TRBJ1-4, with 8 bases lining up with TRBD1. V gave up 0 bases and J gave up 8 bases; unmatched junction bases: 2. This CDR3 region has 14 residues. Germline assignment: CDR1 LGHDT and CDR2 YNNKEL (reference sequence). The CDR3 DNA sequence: TGTGCCAGCAGCCAAGACAGGGGGCTCGAAAAACTGTTTTTT. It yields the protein CASSQDRGLEKLFF.

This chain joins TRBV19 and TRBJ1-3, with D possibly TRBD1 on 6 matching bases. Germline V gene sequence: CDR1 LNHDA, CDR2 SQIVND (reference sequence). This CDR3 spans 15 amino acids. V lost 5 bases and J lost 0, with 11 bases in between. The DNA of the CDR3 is TGTGCCAGTAGTCTGGACAGCCTCTCTGGAAACACCATATATTTT. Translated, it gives CASSLDSLSGNTIYF.

CDR3 region: CAISDPSGPSETQYF. For the CDR3, the DNA is TGTGCCATCAGTGACCCTAGCGGCCCGAGCGAGACCCAGTACTTC. The V call is TRBV10-3, the J call TRBJ2-5; 7 bases fit TRBD2. Germline CDR1 is ENHRY and CDR2 is SYGVKD. J lost 5 bases, V lost 3 bases, and 9 bases had no gene match. The CDR3 totals 15 residues.